These 27 T cell receptor beta chains were all obtained from the same sample, sequenced in a study of long-term antiretroviral therapy in people with HIV. The assay, immunoSEQ v3.0, was run at survey level. Sequencing was performed with immunoSEQ multiplex PCR; in TCRdb, only in-frame clones are kept and a portion is missing. The data show about 29,000 clones, roughly 92% seen once. This sample comprised unsorted PBMCs, obtained 6.2 years after starting antiretroviral therapy. These receptors were obtained from a man aged 35-49 years with HIV.

This clone was seen once. The gene calls are TRBV9 and TRBJ2-5; 13 bases are a match to TRBD2. Germline values: CDR1 SGDLS, CDR2 YYNGEE. Trimming at V came to 0 bases and at J to 5 bases, leaving 4 bases not matched to a gene. The CDR3 totals 16 residues. CDR3 loop: CASSVGTSGGEETQYF. The CDR3 bases are TGTGCCAGCAGCGTAGGGACTAGCGGGGGCGAGGAGACCCAGTACTTC.

The V call is TRBV15, the J call TRBJ2-3, with 8 nucleotides matching TRBD2. Losses at the gene ends were 4 bases for V and 3 bases for J; bases not matched to a gene: 6. Germline V gene sequence: CDR1 LNHNV, CDR2 YYDKDF (reference sequence). The CDR3 extends over 15 amino acids. CDR3 nucleotide sequence: TGTGCCACCAGCAAGGCAGCGGGAGCGACAGATACGCAGTATTTT. Its protein is CATSKAAGATDTQYF.

The gene calls are TRBV18 and TRBJ2-7; 8 bases align to TRBD1. V shed 1 base, J shed 1 base, and the junction held 6 bases outside the gene matches. The CDR3 loop spans 16 amino acids. The germline V gene encodes CDR1 KGHSH and CDR2 LQKENI. The DNA for the CDR3 is TGTGCCAGCTCACCACTTAGTACAGGGGGGTCCTACGAGCAGTACTTC. Its translation is CASSPLSTGGSYEQYF.

This chain connects TRBV14 to TRBJ1-6; the D gene is possibly TRBD1 (6 bases). This CDR3 has 14 residues. The V gene's germline CDR1 is SGHDN and CDR2 FVKESK. V was shortened by 6 bases and J by 7 bases, with 13 bases between the two germline ends. The DNA of the CDR3 is TGTGCCAGCAGGACACAGGGTCGGAATTCACCCCTCCACTTT. Its protein is CASRTQGRNSPLHF. Combining the CDR3 with reference TRBV14 and TRBJ1-6 gives the whole variable domain EAGVTQFPSHSVIEKGQTVTLRCDPISGHDNLYWYRRVMGKEIKFLLHFVKESKQDESGMPNNRFLAERTGGTYSTLKVQPAELEDSGVYFCASRTQGRNSPLHFGNGTRLTVT.

The chain joins TRBV5-5 to TRBJ1-4; no reliable D call. The length of the CDR3 is 14 residues. The V end was cut by 4 bases, the J end by 3 bases, with 10 bases between. Germline-derived CDR1 and CDR2 are SGHKS and YYEKEE (reference sequence). The CDR3, as DNA: TGTGCCAGCAGCCCGGGGTGGGCTAATGAAAAACTGTTTTTT. Its protein product is CASSPGWANEKLFF.

The CDR3 sequence is CASRLSTLAKNIQYF. The CDR3 DNA sequence: TGTGCCAGCAGGCTCTCGACGTTAGCCAAAAACATTCAGTACTTC. The chain has TRBV27 and TRBJ2-4; D gene ambiguous. The CDR3 totals 15 residues. Germline V gives CDR1 MNHEY, CDR2 SMNVEV (reference sequence). The germline V and J ends were trimmed by 6 bases and 0 bases, with 12 bases remaining between them.

The chain has TRBV4-1 and TRBJ1-2; tentatively, D is TRBD1 (6 bases). Deletions cut 0 bases from V and 3 bases from J, with 20 bases between. The CDR3 has 18 amino acids. Germline lookup yields CDR1 MGHRA and CDR2 YSYEKL. In DNA, the CDR3 is TGCGCCAGCAGCCAAGATCATTTGGGGGGCGAATCCTACTATGGCTACACCTTC. It encodes CASSQDHLGGESYYGYTF.

The CDR3 nucleotides read TGTGCCAGCAGGACCGTGGGGATTAGCAATCAGCCCCAGCATTTT. Amino acids: CASRTVGISNQPQHF. The chain couples TRBV28 to TRBJ1-5, with D hard to call. V was clipped by 6 bases and J by 0 bases, with 12 bases between them. The CDR3 runs to 15 residues. The germline V gene has CDR1 MDHEN and CDR2 SYDVKM.

The J gene is TRBJ1-1, the V gene TRBV19; TRBD1 matches 9 bases. V was clipped by 6 bases and J by 7 bases; unmatched bases: 9. This CDR3 is built from 14 residues. The germline gives CDR1 LNHDA, CDR2 SQIVND (reference sequence). CDR3 amino acids: CASRDRGDVIEAFF. CDR3 sequence (DNA): TGTGCCAGTAGAGACAGGGGGGACGTCATTGAAGCTTTCTTT.

The V and J genes are TRBV6-5 and TRBJ2-5; tentative D call: TRBD1 (6 bases). The germline V and J ends were trimmed by 6 bases and 3 bases, with 11 bases remaining between them. This CDR3 has 13 amino acids. The V gene's germline CDR1 is MNHEY and CDR2 SVGAGI. The CDR3 protein is CASRPQGEETQYF. The DNA for the CDR3 is TGTGCCAGCAGACCACAGGGTGAAGAGACCCAGTACTTC.

The V call is TRBV14, the J call TRBJ1-1; D unresolved. The CDR3 has 13 residues. Looked up from germline, CDR1 is SGHDN and CDR2 is FVKESK. V was cut by 4 bases and J by 2 bases, with 8 bases left in between. The CDR3 region is CASSPTFNTEAFF. CDR3 DNA sequence: TGTGCCAGCAGCCCGACATTTAACACTGAAGCTTTCTTT. The whole variable domain, filled in from reference TRBV14 and TRBJ1-1, reads EAGVTQFPSHSVIEKGQTVTLRCDPISGHDNLYWYRRVMGKEIKFLLHFVKESKQDESGMPNNRFLAERTGGTYSTLKVQPAELEDSGVYFCASSPTFNTEAFFGQGTRLTVV.

This chain joins TRBV28 and TRBJ2-3; 7 bases line up with TRBD1. The CDR3 extends over 14 amino acids. V was clipped by 11 bases and J by 1 base; unmatched bases: 9. Germline V lookup: CDR1 MDHEN, CDR2 SYDVKM. The CDR3 coding sequence is TGTGCCGGAGCCGTAGGGGGCGGCACAGATACGCAGTATTTT. Its protein is CAGAVGGGTDTQYF. Together with reference TRBV28 and TRBJ2-3, the CDR3 gives the full variable domain: DVKVTQSSRYLVKRTGEKVFLECVQDMDHENMFWYRQDPGLGLRLIYFSYDVKMKEKGDIPEGYSVSREKKERFSLILESASTNQTSMYLCAGAVGGGTDTQYFGPGTRLTVL.

This sequence joins TRBV7-6 and TRBJ1-4; 8 positions match TRBD1. There are 15 residues in the CDR3. The germline V gene has CDR1 SGHVS and CDR2 FNYEAQ. J gave up 4 bases and V 5 bases, and 6 bases lay outside the gene matches. For the CDR3, the DNA is TGTGCCAGCAGCCCCGGACAGGGCGGTAATGAAAAACTGTTTTTT. Translated, it gives CASSPGQGGNEKLFF.

The chain links TRBV9 to TRBJ2-1; possible D gene TRBD2, 5 bases. The CDR3 runs 16 residues. From germline, CDR1 is SGDLS and CDR2 YYNGEE. Between the trimmed V and J ends, which lost 3 bases and 7 bases, there was a span of 20 bases. The CDR3 DNA sequence: TGTGCCAGCAGCGGGGGAACTAGTTCCCAGCGGAATGAGCAGTTCTTC. As protein: CASSGGTSSQRNEQFF.

This clone has a single count. V usage is TRBV7-9 and J usage is TRBJ2-5; 7 nucleotides line up with TRBD1. The J segment lost 4 bases and the V segment lost 5 bases, leaving 4 bases of the junction unmatched. CDR1 and CDR2 from the germline V gene are SEHNR and FQNEAQ (reference sequence). This CDR3 is built from 13 residues. In DNA form, the CDR3 reads TGTGCCAGCAGCAGACAGGGCGCAGAGACCCAGTACTTC. Translation: CASSRQGAETQYF.

The rearrangement joins TRBV6-5 to TRBJ2-2, with a possible D match to TRBD2 (6 bases). This CDR3 contains 12 residues. From germline, CDR1 is MNHEY and CDR2 SVGAGI. The V gene lost 6 bases and the J gene lost 9 bases, with 11 bases spanning the gap. The CDR3 DNA reads TGTGCCAGCAGGGGGGGTGTCAGGGAGCTGTTTTTT. This codes for CASRGGVRELFF.

The count of this clone is one. The chain is built from TRBV15 and TRBJ1-3, with 7 bases that match TRBD1. The germline V gene encodes CDR1 LNHNV and CDR2 YYDKDF (reference sequence). The CDR3 spans 15 residues. V was clipped by 5 bases and J by 4 bases; unmatched bases: 8. CDR3 nucleotide sequence: TGTGCCACCAGCGGCATGACAGGGTTGGGAAACACCATATATTTT. The encoded protein is CATSGMTGLGNTIYF. Together with reference TRBV15 and TRBJ1-3, the CDR3 gives the full variable domain: DAMVIQNPRYQVTQFGKPVTLSCSQTLNHNVMYWYQQKSSQAPKLLFHYYDKDFNNEADTPDNFQSRRPNTSFCFLDIRSPGLGDTAMYLCATSGMTGLGNTIYFGEGSWLTVV.

V usage is TRBV7-2 and J usage is TRBJ2-3; TRBD2 is a possible D gene (6 bases). This CDR3 is 14 amino acids long. Germline assignment: CDR1 SGHTA and CDR2 FQGNSA. V was shortened by 9 bases and J by 2 bases, with 15 bases between the two germline ends. This chain's CDR3 is CASRDFRHTDTQYF. In nucleotides, the CDR3 is TGTGCCAGTCGGGACTTCAGACACACAGATACGCAGTATTTT.

The chain employs TRBV11-2 and TRBJ1-1, with D uncertain. The V end was cut by 5 bases, the J end by 2 bases, with 27 bases between. Looked up from germline, CDR1 is SGHAT and CDR2 is FQNNGV. The length of the CDR3 is 19 residues. In DNA form, the CDR3 reads TGTGCCAGCAGCCGTAGCCGGGCGGGAGGGATCCTTAACAACACTGAAGCTTTCTTT. Protein: CASSRSRAGGILNNTEAFF.

With regard to this clone: At one end the junction does not follow the germline gene, possibly because of a read error. The rearrangement links TRBV7-3 to TRBJ2-7; D may be TRBD1 (5 bases). CDR1 is SGHTA, CDR2 FQGTGA, per germline. This CDR3 has 16 residues. CDR3 in amino acids: CASSQEMTAATYEQYF. DNA of the CDR3: TGCGCCAGCAGCCAAGAAATGACAGCAGCAACCTACGAGCAGTACTTC.

CDR3 coding DNA: TGTGCCAGCAGTTCCCAAGGACGGACTGAAGCTTTCTTT. It yields the protein CASSSQGRTEAFF. The genes are TRBV27 and TRBJ1-1; D unresolved. Germline V CDR1 and CDR2: MNHEY, SMNVEV (reference sequence). The length of the CDR3 is 13 residues. V gave up 4 bases and J gave up 5 bases, with 11 bases separating them.

The chain is built from TRBV9 and TRBJ2-2; D remains unclear. Trimming left V 0 bases short and J 8 bases short, with 11 bases between. The CDR3 runs 14 residues. Germline CDR1 is SGDLS and CDR2 is YYNGEE. CDR3 region: CASSVEEVSGELFF. Written as DNA, the CDR3 is TGTGCCAGCAGCGTAGAGGAAGTCAGTGGGGAGCTGTTTTTT.

The CDR3 protein is CASREGKNSPLHF. The CDR3 nucleotides are TGCGCCAGCAGGGAAGGGAAGAATTCACCCCTCCACTTT. The chain links TRBV10-2 to TRBJ1-6; D not certain. This CDR3 spans 13 amino acids. Germline V gives CDR1 WSHSY, CDR2 SAAADI. Trimming cost V 6 bases and J 7 bases, with 10 bases left between them.

This chain joins TRBV2 and TRBJ1-5; TRBD1 is a possible D gene (6 bases). This CDR3 is 13 amino acids long. CDR1 and CDR2 from the germline V gene are SNHLY and FYNNEI. With 5 bases removed from V and 9 bases from J, the gap between germline ends came to 14 bases. CDR3 DNA: TGTGCCAGCAGTCCACAGGGAGAGGGGCCCCAGCATTTT. Translated, it gives CASSPQGEGPQHF.

This clone was recorded a few times. The rearrangement uses TRBV5-4 and TRBJ2-6; no firm D call. The CDR3 contains 12 residues. Germline loops: CDR1 SGHNT, CDR2 YYREEE (reference sequence). With 4 bases removed from V and 6 bases from J, the gap between germline ends came to 5 bases. CDR3 in DNA: TGTGCCAGCAGCGCGGCGGCCAACGTCCTGACTTTC. Translated: CASSAAANVLTF.

The V gene is TRBV10-3, the J gene TRBJ2-7; D is ambiguous. The ends were cut back, 4 bases at V and 1 base at J, with 11 bases in the middle. This CDR3 region has 14 residues. Per the germline V gene, CDR1 is ENHRY and CDR2 is SYGVKD. This CDR3 is CAISVASDSYEQYF. CDR3 nucleotide sequence: TGTGCCATCAGTGTTGCTTCGGATTCCTACGAGCAGTACTTC.

The chain is built from TRBV28 and TRBJ2-7; 8 bases are a match to TRBD2. The ends lost 8 bases at V and 6 bases at J; junction bases unmatched: 12. The CDR3 spans 14 residues. The germline V gene encodes CDR1 MDHEN and CDR2 SYDVKM. The CDR3 DNA sequence: TGTGCCAGCCGGGAGGGATCCCCGGTTACCGAGCAGTACTTC. Its translation is CASREGSPVTEQYF.